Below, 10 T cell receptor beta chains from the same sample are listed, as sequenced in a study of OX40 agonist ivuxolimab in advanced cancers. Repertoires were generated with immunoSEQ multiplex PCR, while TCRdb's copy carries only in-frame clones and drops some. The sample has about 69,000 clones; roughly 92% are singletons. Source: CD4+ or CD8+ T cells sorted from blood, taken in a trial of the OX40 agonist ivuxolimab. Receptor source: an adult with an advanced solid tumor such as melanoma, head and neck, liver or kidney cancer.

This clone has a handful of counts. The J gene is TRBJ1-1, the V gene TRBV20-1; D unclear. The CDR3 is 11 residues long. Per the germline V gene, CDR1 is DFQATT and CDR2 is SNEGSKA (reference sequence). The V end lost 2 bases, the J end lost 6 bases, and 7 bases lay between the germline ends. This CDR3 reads CSARRPPEAFF. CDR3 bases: TGCAGTGCTAGACGGCCACCTGAAGCTTTCTTT.

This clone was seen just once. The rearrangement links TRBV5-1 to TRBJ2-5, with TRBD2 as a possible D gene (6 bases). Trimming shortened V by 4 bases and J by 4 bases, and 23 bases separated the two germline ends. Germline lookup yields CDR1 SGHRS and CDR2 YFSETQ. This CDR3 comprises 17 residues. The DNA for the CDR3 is TGCGCCAGCAGCCCGGGAGTTTCGATTCAGGCCGGAGAGACCCAGTACTTC. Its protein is CASSPGVSIQAGETQYF.

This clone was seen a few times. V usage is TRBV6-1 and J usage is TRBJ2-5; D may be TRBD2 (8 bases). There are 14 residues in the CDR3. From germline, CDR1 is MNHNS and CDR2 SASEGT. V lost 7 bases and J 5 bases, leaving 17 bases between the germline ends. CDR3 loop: CASTKGASGETQYF. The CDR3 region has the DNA TGTGCCAGCACCAAGGGGGCTAGCGGGGAGACCCAGTACTTC.

CDR3 protein: CASSETQGTRTEAFF. CDR3 DNA: TGCGCCAGCAGTGAGACACAGGGTACTCGCACTGAAGCTTTCTTT. J is TRBJ1-1 and V is TRBV10-2; a possible D gene is TRBD1 (6 bases). With 2 bases removed from V and 4 bases from J, the gap between germline ends came to 14 bases. Germline values: CDR1 WSHSY, CDR2 SAAADI. The CDR3 is made up of 15 amino acids.

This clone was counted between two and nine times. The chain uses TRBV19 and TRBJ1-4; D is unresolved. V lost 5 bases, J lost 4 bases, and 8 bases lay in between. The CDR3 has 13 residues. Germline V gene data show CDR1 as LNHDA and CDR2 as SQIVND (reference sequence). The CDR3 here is CASSAGDNEKLFF. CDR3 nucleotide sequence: TGTGCCAGTAGTGCGGGAGATAATGAAAAACTGTTTTTT.

The CDR3 region is CASSREAGELFF. CDR3 DNA: TGCGCCAGCAGCCGGGAGGCCGGGGAGCTGTTTTTT. The J gene is TRBJ2-2, the V gene TRBV5-1; 7 bases fit TRBD2. Germline CDR1 is SGHRS and CDR2 is YFSETQ. Trimming took 4 bases from V and 6 from J; bases not matched to a gene: 0. The CDR3 runs to 12 residues.

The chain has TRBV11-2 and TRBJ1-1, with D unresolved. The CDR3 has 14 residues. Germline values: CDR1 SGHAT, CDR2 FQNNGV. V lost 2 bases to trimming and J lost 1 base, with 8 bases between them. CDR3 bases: TGTGCCAGCAGCTTACAGGTTACGAACACTGAAGCTTTCTTT. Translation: CASSLQVTNTEAFF.

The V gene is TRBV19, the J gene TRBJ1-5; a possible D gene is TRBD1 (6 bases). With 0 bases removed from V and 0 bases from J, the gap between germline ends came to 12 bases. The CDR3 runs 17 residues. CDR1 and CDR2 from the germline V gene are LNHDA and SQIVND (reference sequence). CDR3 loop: CASSIDPGATSNQPQHF. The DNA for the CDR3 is TGTGCCAGTAGTATAGATCCAGGGGCGACTAGCAATCAGCCCCAGCATTTT. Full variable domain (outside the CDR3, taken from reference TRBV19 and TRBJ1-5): DGGITQSPKYLFRKEGQNVTLSCEQNLNHDAMYWYRQDPGQGLRLIYYSQIVNDFQKGDIAEGYSVSREKKESFPLTVTSAQKNPTAFYLCASSIDPGATSNQPQHFGDGTRLSIL.

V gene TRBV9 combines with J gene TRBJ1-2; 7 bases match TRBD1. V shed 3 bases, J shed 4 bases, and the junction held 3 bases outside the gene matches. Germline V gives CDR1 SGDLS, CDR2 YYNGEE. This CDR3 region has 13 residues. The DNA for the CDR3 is TGTGCCAGCAGCGCAGGGGACAGCTATGGCTACACCTTC. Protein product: CASSAGDSYGYTF.

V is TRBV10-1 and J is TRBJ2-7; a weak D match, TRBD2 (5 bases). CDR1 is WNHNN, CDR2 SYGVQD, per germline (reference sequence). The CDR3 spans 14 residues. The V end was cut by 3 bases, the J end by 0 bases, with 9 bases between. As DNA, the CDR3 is TGCGCCAGCAGTGAATCCGGGGTCTCCTACGAGCAGTACTTC. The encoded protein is CASSESGVSYEQYF.